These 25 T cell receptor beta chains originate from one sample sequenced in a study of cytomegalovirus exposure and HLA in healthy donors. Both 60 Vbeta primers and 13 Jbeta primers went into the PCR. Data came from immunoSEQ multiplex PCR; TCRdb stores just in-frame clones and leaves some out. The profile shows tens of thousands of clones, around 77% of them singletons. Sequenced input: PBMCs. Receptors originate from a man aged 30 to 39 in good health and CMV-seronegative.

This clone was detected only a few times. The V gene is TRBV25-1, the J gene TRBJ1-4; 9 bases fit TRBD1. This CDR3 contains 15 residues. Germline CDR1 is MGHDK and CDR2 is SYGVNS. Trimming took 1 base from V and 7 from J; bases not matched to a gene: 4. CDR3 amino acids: CASSELGTGTEKLFF. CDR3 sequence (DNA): TGTGCCAGCAGTGAATTGGGGACAGGGACTGAAAAACTGTTTTTT.

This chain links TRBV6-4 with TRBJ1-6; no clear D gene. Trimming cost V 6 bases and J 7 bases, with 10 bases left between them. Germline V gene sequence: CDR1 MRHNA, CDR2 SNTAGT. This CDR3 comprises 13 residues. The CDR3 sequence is CASSEVENSPLHF. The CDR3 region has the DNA TGTGCCAGCAGCGAGGTGGAGAATTCACCCCTCCACTTT.

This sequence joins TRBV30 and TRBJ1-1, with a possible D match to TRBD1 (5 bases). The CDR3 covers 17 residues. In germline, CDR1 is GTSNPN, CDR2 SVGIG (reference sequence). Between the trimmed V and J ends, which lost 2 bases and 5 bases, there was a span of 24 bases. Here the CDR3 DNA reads TGTGCCTGGAGTCGAAGAGACAGACAGAAACTGAGAACTGAAGCTTTCTTT. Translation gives CAWSRRDRQKLRTEAFF.

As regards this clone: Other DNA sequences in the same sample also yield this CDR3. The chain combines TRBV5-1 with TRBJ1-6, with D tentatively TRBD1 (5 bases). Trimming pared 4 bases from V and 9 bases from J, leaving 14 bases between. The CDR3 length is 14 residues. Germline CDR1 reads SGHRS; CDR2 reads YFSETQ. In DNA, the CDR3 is TGCGCCAGCAGCCTGGGGCAGCAGGGTTCACCCCTCCACTTT. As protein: CASSLGQQGSPLHF.

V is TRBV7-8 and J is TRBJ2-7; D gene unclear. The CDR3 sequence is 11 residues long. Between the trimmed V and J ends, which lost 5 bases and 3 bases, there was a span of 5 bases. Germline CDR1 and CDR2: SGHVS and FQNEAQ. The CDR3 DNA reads TGTGCCAGCAGCAGCTACTACGAGCAGTACTTC. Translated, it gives CASSSYYEQYF.

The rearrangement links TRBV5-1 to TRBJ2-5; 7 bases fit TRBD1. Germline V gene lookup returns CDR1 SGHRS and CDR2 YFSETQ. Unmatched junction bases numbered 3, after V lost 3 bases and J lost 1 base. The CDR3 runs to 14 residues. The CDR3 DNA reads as TGCGCCAGCAGCTACAGGGGTCCCCAAGAGACCCAGTACTTC. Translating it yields CASSYRGPQETQYF.

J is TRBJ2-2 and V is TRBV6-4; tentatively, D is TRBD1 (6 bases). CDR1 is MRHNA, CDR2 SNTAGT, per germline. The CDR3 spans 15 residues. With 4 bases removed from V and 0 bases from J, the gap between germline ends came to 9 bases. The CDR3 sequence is CASSVQGANTGELFF. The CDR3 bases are TGTGCCAGCAGTGTACAGGGCGCGAACACCGGGGAGCTGTTTTTT.

The CDR3 DNA follows: TGTGCCAGCAGTACGGGACAGGGAAGCAATCAGCCCCAGCATTTT. Its translation is CASSTGQGSNQPQHF. This chain uses TRBV28 with TRBJ1-5, with 9 nucleotides matching TRBD1. The junction had 3 bases not matched to a gene; V was cut back by 5 bases and J by 1 base. The CDR3 spans 15 residues. Germline-derived CDR1 and CDR2 are MDHEN and SYDVKM.

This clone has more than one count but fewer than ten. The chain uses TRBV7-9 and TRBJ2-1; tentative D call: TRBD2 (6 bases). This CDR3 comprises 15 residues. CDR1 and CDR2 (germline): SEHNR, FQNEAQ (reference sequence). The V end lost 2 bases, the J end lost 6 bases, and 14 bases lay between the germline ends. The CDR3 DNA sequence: TGTGCCAGCAGCTTATCGGAGGGGTTAGGCAATGAGCAGTTCTTC. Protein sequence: CASSLSEGLGNEQFF.

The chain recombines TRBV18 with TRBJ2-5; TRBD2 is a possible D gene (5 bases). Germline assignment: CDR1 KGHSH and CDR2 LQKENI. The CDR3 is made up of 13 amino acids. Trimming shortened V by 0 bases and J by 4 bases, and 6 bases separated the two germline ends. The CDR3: CASSPPGVETQYF. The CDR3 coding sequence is TGTGCCAGCTCACCACCGGGAGTAGAGACCCAGTACTTC.

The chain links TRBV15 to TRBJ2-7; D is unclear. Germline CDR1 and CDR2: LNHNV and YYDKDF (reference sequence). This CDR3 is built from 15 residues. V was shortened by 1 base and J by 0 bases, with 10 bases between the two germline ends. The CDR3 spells CATSRGSSPSYEQYF. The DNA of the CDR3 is TGTGCCACCAGCAGAGGTTCAAGCCCCTCCTACGAGCAGTACTTC.

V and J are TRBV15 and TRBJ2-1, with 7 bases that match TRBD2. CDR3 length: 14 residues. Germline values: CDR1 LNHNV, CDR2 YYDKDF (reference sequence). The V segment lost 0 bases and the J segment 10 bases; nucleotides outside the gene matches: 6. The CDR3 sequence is CATSRDLPAGEQFF. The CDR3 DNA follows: TGTGCCACCAGCAGAGATTTACCAGCGGGAGAGCAGTTCTTC.

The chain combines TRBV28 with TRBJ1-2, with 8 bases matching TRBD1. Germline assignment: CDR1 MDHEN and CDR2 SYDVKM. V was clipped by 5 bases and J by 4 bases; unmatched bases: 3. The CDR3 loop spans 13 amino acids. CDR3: CASSIQGVYGYTF. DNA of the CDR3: TGTGCCAGCAGTATACAGGGGGTCTATGGCTACACCTTC.

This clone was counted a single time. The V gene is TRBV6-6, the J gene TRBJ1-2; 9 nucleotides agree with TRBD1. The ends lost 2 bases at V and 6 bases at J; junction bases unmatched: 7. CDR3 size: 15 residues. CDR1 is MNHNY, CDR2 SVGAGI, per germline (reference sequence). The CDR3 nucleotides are TGTGCCAGCAGTTACACGGGACAGGGAATGCATGGCTACACCTTC. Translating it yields CASSYTGQGMHGYTF.

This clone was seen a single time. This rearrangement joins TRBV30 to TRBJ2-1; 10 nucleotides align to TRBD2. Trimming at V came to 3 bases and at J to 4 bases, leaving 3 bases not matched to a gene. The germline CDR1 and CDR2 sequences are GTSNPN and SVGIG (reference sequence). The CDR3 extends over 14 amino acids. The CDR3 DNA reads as TGTGCCTGGAGCGGTAGCGGGAGGTACAATGAGCAGTTCTTC. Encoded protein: CAWSGSGRYNEQFF.

CDR3 amino acids: CASRRDRRNTEAFF. The CDR3 coding sequence is TGTGCCAGCAGGCGAGACAGGCGGAACACTGAAGCTTTCTTT. This rearrangement joins TRBV2 to TRBJ1-1; maybe TRBD1 (6 bases). V was shortened by 6 bases and J by 1 base, with 12 bases between the two germline ends. In germline, CDR1 is SNHLY, CDR2 FYNNEI. CDR3 size: 14 residues.

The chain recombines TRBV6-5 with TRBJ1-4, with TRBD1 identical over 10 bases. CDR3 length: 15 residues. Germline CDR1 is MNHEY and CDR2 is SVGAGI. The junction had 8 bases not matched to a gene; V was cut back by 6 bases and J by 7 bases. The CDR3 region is CASRPPGTGAEKLFF. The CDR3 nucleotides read TGTGCCAGCAGACCTCCCGGGACAGGGGCTGAAAAACTGTTTTTT.

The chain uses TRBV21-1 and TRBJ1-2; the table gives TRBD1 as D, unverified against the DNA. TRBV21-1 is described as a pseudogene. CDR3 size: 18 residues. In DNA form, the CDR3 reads TGTGCCAGCAGCAAAGCTCACGACAGTACACGACCGAACTATGGCTACACCTTC. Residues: CASSKAHDSTRPNYGYTF.

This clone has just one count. The CDR3 region has the DNA TGTGCCAGCAGTTTGGATCAAGGGGCGAGTCAGCCCCAGCATTTT. The encoded protein is CASSLDQGASQPQHF. This rearrangement joins TRBV28 to TRBJ1-5, with a tentative D call TRBD1 (5 bases). The CDR3 totals 15 residues. Germline-derived CDR1 and CDR2 are MDHEN and SYDVKM. V lost 3 bases and J 6 bases, leaving 15 bases between the germline ends. Drawing the rest from reference TRBV28 and TRBJ1-5, the complete variable domain is DVKVTQSSRYLVKRTGEKVFLECVQDMDHENMFWYRQDPGLGLRLIYFSYDVKMKEKGDIPEGYSVSREKKERFSLILESASTNQTSMYLCASSLDQGASQPQHFGDGTRLSIL.

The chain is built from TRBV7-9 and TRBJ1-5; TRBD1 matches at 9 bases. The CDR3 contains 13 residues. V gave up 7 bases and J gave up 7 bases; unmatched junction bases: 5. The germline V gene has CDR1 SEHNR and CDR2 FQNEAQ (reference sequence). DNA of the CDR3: TGTGCCAGCAAGGAGGGACAGGGCCAGCCCCAGCATTTT. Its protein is CASKEGQGQPQHF.

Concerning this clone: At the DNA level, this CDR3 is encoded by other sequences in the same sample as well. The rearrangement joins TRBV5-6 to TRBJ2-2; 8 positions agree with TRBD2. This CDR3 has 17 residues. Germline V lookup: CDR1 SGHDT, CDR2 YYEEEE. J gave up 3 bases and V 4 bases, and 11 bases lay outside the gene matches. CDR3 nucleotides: TGTGCCAGCAGCGGATTTTTCGGGAGGGGGGACACCGGGGAGCTGTTTTTT. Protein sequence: CASSGFFGRGDTGELFF.

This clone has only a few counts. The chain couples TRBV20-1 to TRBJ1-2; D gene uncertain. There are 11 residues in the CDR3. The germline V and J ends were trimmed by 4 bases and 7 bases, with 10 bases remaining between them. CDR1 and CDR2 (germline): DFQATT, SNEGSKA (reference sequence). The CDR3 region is CSATGEGGYTF. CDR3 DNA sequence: TGCAGTGCTACCGGTGAGGGTGGCTACACCTTC.

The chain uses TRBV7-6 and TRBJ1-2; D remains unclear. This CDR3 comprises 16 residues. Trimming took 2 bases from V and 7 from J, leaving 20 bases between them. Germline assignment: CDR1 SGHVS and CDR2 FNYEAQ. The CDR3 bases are TGTGCCAGCAGCTTACAGGCCTTTATCGGAGAGGGTGGCTACACCTTC. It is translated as CASSLQAFIGEGGYTF.

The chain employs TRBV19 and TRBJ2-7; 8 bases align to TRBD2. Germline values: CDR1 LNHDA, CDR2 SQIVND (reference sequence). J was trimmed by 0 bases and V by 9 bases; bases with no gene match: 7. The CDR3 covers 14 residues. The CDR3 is CASRTSSSSYEQYF. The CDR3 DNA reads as TGTGCCAGCAGGACTAGCTCTAGCTCCTACGAGCAGTACTTC.

The CDR3 DNA reads TGCGCCAGCAGCCAAGATGTAGCGGGAGTCGCAGATACGCAGTATTTT. The encoded protein is CASSQDVAGVADTQYF. The V gene is TRBV4-1, the J gene TRBJ2-3; 9 bases fit TRBD2. Trimming removed 0 bases from V and 4 bases from J; junction bases left unmatched: 5. This CDR3 comprises 16 residues. Per germline, CDR1 MGHRA and CDR2 YSYEKL.